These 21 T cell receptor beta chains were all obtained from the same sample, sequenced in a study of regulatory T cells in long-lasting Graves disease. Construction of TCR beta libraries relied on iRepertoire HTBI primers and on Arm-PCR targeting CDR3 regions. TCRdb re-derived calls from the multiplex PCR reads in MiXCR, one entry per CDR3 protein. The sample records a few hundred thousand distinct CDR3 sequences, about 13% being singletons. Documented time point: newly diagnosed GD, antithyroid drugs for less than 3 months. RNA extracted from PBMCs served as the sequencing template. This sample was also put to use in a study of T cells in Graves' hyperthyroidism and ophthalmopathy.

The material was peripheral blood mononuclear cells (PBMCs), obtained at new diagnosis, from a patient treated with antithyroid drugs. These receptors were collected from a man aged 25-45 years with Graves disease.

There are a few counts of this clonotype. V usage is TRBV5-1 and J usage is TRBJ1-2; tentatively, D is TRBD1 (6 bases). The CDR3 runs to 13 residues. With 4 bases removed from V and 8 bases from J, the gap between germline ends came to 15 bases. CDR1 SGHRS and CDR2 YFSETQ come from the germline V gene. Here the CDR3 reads CASSETGRGGYTF. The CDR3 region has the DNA TGCGCCAGCAGCGAAACAGGGCGAGGCGGCTACACCTTC.

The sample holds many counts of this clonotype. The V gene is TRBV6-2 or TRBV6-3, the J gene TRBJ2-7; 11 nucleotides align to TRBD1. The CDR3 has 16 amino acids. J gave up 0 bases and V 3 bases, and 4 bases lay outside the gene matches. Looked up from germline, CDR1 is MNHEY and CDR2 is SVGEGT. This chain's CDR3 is CASSYWTGGSSYEQYF. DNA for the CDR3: TGTGCCAGCAGTTATTGGACAGGGGGCAGCTCCTACGAGCAGTACTTC.

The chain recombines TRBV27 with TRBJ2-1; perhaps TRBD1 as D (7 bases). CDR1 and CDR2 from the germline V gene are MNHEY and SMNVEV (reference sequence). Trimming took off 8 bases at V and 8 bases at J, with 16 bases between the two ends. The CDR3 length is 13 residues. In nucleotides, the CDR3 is TGTGCCAGCGGGCGGGACAGACTTTATGAGCAGTTCTTC. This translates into CASGRDRLYEQFF.

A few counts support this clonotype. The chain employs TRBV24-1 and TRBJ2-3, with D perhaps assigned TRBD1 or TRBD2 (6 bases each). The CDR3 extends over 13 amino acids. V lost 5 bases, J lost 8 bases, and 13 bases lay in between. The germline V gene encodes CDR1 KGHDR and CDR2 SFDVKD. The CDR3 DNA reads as TGTGCCACCAGTGGTATGGGGGGCGGTACGCAGTATTTT. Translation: CATSGMGGGTQYF.

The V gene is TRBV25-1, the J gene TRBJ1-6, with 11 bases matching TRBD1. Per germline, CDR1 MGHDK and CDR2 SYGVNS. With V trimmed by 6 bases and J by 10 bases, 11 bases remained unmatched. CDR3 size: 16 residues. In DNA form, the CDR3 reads TGTGCCAGCAGCGACCCCAGGACAGGGGGCCGATCACCCCTCCACTTT. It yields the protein CASSDPRTGGRSPLHF.

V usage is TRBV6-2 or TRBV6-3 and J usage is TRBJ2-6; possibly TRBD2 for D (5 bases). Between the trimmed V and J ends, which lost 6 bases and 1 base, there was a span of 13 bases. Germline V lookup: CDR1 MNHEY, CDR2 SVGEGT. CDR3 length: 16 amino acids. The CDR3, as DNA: TGTGCCAGCAGCGGGATTCATGGTTCTGGGGCCAACGTCCTGACTTTC. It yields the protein CASSGIHGSGANVLTF.

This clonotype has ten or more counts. The CDR3 protein is CASSPSTSTDTQYF. In DNA form, the CDR3 reads TGTGCCAGCAGCCCATCAACTAGCACAGATACGCAGTATTTT. The chain couples TRBV11-2 to TRBJ2-3; D not resolved. The CDR3 contains 14 residues. V gave up 5 bases and J gave up 0 bases, with 9 bases separating them. Germline lookup yields CDR1 SGHAT and CDR2 FQNNGV.

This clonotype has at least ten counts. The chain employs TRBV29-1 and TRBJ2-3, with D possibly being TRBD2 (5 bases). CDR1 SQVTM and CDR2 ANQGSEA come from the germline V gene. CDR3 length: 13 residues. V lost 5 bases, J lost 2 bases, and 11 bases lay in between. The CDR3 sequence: CSVMDWATDTQYF. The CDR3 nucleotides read TGCAGCGTTATGGACTGGGCCACAGATACGCAGTATTTT.

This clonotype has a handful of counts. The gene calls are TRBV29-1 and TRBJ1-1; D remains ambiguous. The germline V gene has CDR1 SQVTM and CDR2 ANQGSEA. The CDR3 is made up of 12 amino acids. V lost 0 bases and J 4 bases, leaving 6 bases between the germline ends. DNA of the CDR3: TGCAGCGTTGAAGATGTAGGCACTGAAGCTTTCTTT. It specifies CSVEDVGTEAFF.

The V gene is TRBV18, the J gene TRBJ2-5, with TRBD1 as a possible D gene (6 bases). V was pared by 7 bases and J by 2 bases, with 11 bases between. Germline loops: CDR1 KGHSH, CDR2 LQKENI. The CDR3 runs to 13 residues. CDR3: CASLRTEQETQYF. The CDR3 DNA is TGTGCCAGCTTGCGGACAGAACAAGAGACCCAGTACTTC.

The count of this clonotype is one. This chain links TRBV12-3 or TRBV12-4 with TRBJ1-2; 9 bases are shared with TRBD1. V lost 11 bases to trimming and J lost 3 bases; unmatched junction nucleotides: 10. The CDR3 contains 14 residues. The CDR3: CAGGEGDRDYGYTF. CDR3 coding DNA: TGTGCCGGAGGGGAGGGGGACAGGGACTATGGCTACACCTTC.

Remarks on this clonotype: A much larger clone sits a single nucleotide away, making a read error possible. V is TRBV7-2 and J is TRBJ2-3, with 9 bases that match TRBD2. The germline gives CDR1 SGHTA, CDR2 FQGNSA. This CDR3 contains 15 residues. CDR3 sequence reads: CASSSQREAEDTQCF. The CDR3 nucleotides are TGTGCCAGCAGCTCACAGCGGGAGGCGGAAGATACGCAGTGTTTT.

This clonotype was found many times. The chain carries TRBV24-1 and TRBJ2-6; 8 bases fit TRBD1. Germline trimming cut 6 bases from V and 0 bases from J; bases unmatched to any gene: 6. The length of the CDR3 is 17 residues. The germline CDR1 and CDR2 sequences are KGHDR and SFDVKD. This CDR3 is CATSRGTGRSGANVLTF. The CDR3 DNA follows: TGTGCCACCAGTCGGGGGACAGGTCGCTCTGGGGCCAACGTCCTGACTTTC.

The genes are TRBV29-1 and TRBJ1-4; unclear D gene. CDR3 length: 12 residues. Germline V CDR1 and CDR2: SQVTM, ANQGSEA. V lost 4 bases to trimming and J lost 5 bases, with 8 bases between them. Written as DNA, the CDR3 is TGCAGCGTTGGGCAGGAAAATGAAAAACTGTTTTTT. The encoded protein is CSVGQENEKLFF.

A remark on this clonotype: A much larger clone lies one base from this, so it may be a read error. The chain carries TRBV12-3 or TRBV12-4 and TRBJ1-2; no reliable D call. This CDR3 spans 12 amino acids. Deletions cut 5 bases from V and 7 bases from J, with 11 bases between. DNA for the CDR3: TGTGCCAGCAGTCTGGAGGTTAGTGGCTACACCTTC. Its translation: CASSLEVSGYTF.

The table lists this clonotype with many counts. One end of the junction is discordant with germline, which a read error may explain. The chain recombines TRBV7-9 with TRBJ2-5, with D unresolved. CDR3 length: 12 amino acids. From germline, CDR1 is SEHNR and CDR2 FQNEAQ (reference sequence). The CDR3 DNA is TGCGCCAGCAGCTTGCCCCAAGAGACCCAGTACTTC. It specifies CASSLPQETQYF.

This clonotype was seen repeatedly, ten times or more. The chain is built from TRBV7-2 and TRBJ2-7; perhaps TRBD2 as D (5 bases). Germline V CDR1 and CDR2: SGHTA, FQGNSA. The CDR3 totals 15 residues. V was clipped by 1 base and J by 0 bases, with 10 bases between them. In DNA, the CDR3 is TGTGCCAGCAGCTTAGATGGGAGCTCCTCCTACGAGCAGTACTTC. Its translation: CASSLDGSSSYEQYF.

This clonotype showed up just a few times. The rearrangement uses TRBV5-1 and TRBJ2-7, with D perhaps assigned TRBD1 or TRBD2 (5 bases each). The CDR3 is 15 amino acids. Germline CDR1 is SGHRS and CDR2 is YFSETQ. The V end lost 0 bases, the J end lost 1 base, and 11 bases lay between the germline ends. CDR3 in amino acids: CASSLESGGSYEQYF. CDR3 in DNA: TGCGCCAGCAGCTTGGAATCTGGGGGTTCCTACGAGCAGTACTTC.

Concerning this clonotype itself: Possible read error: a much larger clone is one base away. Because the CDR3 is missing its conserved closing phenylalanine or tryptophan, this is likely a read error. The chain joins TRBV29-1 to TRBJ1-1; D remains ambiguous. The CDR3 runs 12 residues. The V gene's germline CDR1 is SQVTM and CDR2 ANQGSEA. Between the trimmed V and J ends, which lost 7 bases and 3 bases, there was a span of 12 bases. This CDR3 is CSGRPGDTEAFS. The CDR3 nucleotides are TGCAGCGGACGCCCAGGAGACACTGAAGCTTTCTCT.

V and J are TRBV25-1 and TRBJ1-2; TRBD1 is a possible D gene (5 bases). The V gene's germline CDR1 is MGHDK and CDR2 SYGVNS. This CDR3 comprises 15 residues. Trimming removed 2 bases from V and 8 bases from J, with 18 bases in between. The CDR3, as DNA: TGTGCCAGCAGTGAAATCGAAGGTGACGGACAAGGCTACACCTTC. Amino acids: CASSEIEGDGQGYTF.

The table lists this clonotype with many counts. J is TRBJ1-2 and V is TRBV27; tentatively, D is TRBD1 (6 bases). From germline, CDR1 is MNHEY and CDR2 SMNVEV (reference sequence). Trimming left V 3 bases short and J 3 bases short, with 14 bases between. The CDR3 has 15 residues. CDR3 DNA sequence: TGTGCCAGCAGTTTTTTCACAGGGTCTGACTATGGCTACACCTTC. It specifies CASSFFTGSDYGYTF.